This T cell receptor (beta chain) is from a study of T cell repertoires in cytomegalovirus infection. CDR1 and CDR2 from the germline V gene are SQVTM and ANQGSEA. Trimming cost V 4 bases and J 2 bases, with 12 bases left between them. The CDR3 consists of 14 residues. A remark on this clonotype: Its antigen remains unidentified.

TCRdb recomputed calls from the reads with MiXCR, one row per CDR3 protein. The sample has about 130,000 distinct CDR3 sequences, more than 20% seen once; the top ten hold roughly 35%. Sequencing was carried out using PBMCs, sequenced either directly or after in vitro stimulation (not recorded which). The chain recombines TRBV29-1 with TRBJ2-1; D may be TRBD1 (6 bases). The TCR originated in a human donor in good health (CMV status not recorded). Some clones in this sample may be carry-over from other donors' samples. Here the CDR3 DNA reads TGCAGCGTTGGACAGGCAATTGCCTACAATGAGCAGTTCTTC. It codes for CSVGQAIAYNEQFF.